This T cell receptor (beta chain) was obtained from a study of T-cell memory formation after mild COVID-19. TCRdb re-called the 5' RACE reads with MiXCR, one entry per CDR3 protein. Among 200,000 or so distinct CDR3 sequences listed, over 7.5% were seen once. Deletions cut 0 bases from V and 3 bases from J, with 12 bases between. Germline V gives CDR1 SGHRS, CDR2 YFSETQ. The length of the CDR3 is 16 residues. Study-level points and caveats: CD4+ contracting clones were mainly CM and EM; CD8+ ones, EMRA. Second-wave clones with a day 37 peak had unconfirmed SARS-CoV-2 specificity.

This clonotype was seen repeatedly, ten times or more. Its target is unknown. The V and J genes are TRBV5-1 and TRBJ1-4; TRBD1 is a possible D gene (5 bases). Sequencing used PBMCs or a T cell subset sorted from them (not recorded which). The receptor was derived from a man aged 18 to 35 who had mild COVID-19 (a few samples of this study predate the infection). Cell type and time point are not known. The CDR3 nucleotides are TGCGCCAGCAGCTTGGGGCTCCGGGACGCTAATGAAAAACTGTTTTTT. It specifies CASSLGLRDANEKLFF.